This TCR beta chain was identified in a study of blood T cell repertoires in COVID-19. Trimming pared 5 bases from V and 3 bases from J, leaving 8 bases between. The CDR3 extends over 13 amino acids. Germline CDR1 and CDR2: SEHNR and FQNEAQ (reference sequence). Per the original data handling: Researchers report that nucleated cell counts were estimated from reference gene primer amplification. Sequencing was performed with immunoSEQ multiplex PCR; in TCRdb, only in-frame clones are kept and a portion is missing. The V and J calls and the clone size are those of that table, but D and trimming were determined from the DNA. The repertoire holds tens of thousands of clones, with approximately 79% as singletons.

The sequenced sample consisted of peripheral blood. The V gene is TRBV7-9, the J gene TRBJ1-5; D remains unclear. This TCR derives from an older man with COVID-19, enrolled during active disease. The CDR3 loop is CASSPNYNQPQHF. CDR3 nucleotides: TGTGCCAGCAGCCCTAACTACAATCAGCCCCAGCATTTT.